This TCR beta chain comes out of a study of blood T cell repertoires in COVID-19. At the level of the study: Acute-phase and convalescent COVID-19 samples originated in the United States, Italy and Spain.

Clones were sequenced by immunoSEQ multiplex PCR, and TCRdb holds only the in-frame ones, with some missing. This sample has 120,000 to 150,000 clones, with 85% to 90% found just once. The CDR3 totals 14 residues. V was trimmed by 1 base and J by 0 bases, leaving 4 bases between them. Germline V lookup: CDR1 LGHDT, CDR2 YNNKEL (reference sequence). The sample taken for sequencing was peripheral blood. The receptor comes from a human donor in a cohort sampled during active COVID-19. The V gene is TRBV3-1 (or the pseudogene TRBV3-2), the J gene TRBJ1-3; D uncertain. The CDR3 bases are TGTGCCAGCAGCCAAGTGAGCTCTGGAAACACCATATATTTT. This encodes CASSQVSSGNTIYF.